Presented here are 21 T cell receptor beta chains from one specimen sequenced in a study of T cell changes during pregnancy in multiple sclerosis. Assay used: immunoSEQ multiplex PCR; TCRdb lists only in-frame clones, some missing. The table has 40,000 to 45,000 clones, 88% seen once; the top ten hold approximately 5.8%. The sample was CD8+ T cells from peripheral blood mononuclear cells, taken after pregnancy. The receptors stem from a female donor in good health, enrolled as a control in a pregnancy study.

The chain has TRBV27 and TRBJ1-5; D is perhaps TRBD1 (6 bases). CDR3 length equals 16 residues. V was clipped by 5 bases and J by 0 bases, with 14 bases between them. Germline loops: CDR1 MNHEY, CDR2 SMNVEV (reference sequence). Here the CDR3 reads CASSPGQIPSNQPQHF. CDR3 DNA sequence: TGTGCCAGCAGTCCAGGACAGATTCCTAGCAATCAGCCCCAGCATTTT.

This chain uses TRBV7-9 with TRBJ1-4; D perhaps matches TRBD1 (6 bases). V gave up 5 bases and J gave up 2 bases, with 9 bases separating them. Germline V gives CDR1 SEHNR, CDR2 FQNEAQ (reference sequence). There are 14 residues in the CDR3. The CDR3 sequence: CASSEGGTNEKLFF. The CDR3 DNA sequence: TGTGCCAGCAGCGAGGGGGGGACTAATGAAAAACTGTTTTTT.

The V call is TRBV9, the J call TRBJ1-2; D remains ambiguous. Trimming cost V 0 bases and J 7 bases, with 13 bases left between them. CDR1 and CDR2 (germline): SGDLS, YYNGEE. The CDR3 has 14 residues. The CDR3 loop reads CASSVDGSLAGYTF. CDR3 coding DNA: TGTGCCAGCAGCGTAGATGGTTCCCTGGCTGGCTACACCTTC. Variable domain in full (rest from reference TRBV9 and TRBJ1-2): DSGVTQTPKHLITATGQRVTLRCSPRSGDLSVYWYQQSLDQGLQFLIQYYNGEERAKGNILERFSAQQFPDLHSELNLSSLELGDSALYFCASSVDGSLAGYTFGSGTRLTVV.

The V and J genes are TRBV6-5 and TRBJ1-1, with no clear D. The CDR3 is 13 residues long. V lost 2 bases to trimming and J lost 11 bases, with 15 bases between them. Per germline, CDR1 MNHEY and CDR2 SVGAGI. For the CDR3, the DNA is TGTGCCAGCAGTTACCCCCAGGAGGTAGACGCTTTCTTT. Amino acids: CASSYPQEVDAFF.

The V call is TRBV4-3, the J call TRBJ2-2; tentative D call: TRBD1 (5 bases). This CDR3 is 15 amino acids long. Germline CDR1 reads LGHNA; CDR2 reads YSLEER. V gave up 1 base and J gave up 7 bases, with 13 bases separating them. CDR3 region: CASSQGSRVIGELFF. CDR3 bases: TGCGCCAGCAGCCAAGGTAGCAGGGTGATCGGGGAGCTGTTTTTT.

The chain joins TRBV5-5 to TRBJ2-3; D not resolved. CDR1 SGHKS and CDR2 YYEKEE come from the germline V gene (reference sequence). V was pared by 2 bases and J by 0 bases, with 10 bases between. The CDR3 runs 15 residues. CDR3 sequence (DNA): TGTGCCAGCAGCTTTCGGCGGAGTAGCACAGATACGCAGTATTTT. The encoded protein is CASSFRRSSTDTQYF.

V usage is TRBV27 and J usage is TRBJ1-6; D is uncertain. Germline V gene lookup returns CDR1 MNHEY and CDR2 SMNVEV (reference sequence). Trimming left V 4 bases short and J 10 bases short, with 20 bases between. The CDR3 spans 16 residues. Here the CDR3 reads CASSSKPGLVWSPLHF. In DNA form, the CDR3 reads TGTGCCAGCAGTTCTAAACCCGGGTTGGTGTGGTCACCCCTCCACTTT.

The J gene is TRBJ1-2, the V gene TRBV5-6, with D perhaps TRBD1 (5 bases). The germline gives CDR1 SGHDT, CDR2 YYEEEE. V lost 6 bases and J 4 bases, leaving 16 bases between the germline ends. CDR3 length: 14 residues. The CDR3: CASTPGQGGYGYTF. In DNA form, the CDR3 reads TGTGCCAGCACTCCAGGGCAGGGCGGCTATGGCTACACCTTC.

The chain carries TRBV7-2 and TRBJ2-1; TRBD1 agrees at 7 bases. Per germline, CDR1 SGHTA and CDR2 FQGNSA. Trimming removed 5 bases from V and 10 bases from J; junction bases left unmatched: 5. This CDR3 has 12 amino acids. The CDR3 DNA reads as TGTGCCAGCAGCCCGGACAGGCGGGAGCAGTTCTTC. It codes for CASSPDRREQFF.

The gene calls are TRBV9 and TRBJ2-6; TRBD1 matches at 7 bases. This CDR3 comprises 15 residues. The germline V gene has CDR1 SGDLS and CDR2 YYNGEE. Trimming cost V 3 bases and J 4 bases; bases outside gene matches: 4. DNA for the CDR3: TGTGCCAGCAGCGCGACAGGGTCCGGGGCCAACGTCCTGACTTTC. This codes for CASSATGSGANVLTF.

V usage is TRBV4-3 and J usage is TRBJ1-1; possible D gene TRBD1, 5 bases. Per germline, CDR1 LGHNA and CDR2 YSLEER. The CDR3 contains 15 residues. Between the trimmed V and J ends, which lost 0 bases and 1 base, there was a span of 9 bases. This chain's CDR3 is CASSQEGGWNTEAFF. The CDR3 DNA follows: TGCGCCAGCAGCCAAGAGGGGGGGTGGAACACTGAAGCTTTCTTT.

This clone has just one count. This chain joins TRBV7-8 and TRBJ2-7, with D possibly being TRBD2 (6 bases). The CDR3 has 16 residues. Per germline, CDR1 SGHVS and CDR2 FQNEAQ. V shed 0 bases and J shed 7 bases, with 19 bases lying between them. The CDR3 here is CASSLAIGEVLREQYF. CDR3 bases: TGTGCCAGCAGCTTAGCGATCGGGGAGGTCCTCAGAGAGCAGTACTTC.

This chain joins TRBV4-2 and TRBJ1-4; D unclear. The CDR3 extends over 16 amino acids. Per germline, CDR1 LGHNA and CDR2 YNFKEQ. V lost 3 bases and J 4 bases, leaving 15 bases between the germline ends. CDR3 sequence (DNA): TGTGCCAGCAGCCAGCTAAGTGTGAGGCGTAATGAAAAACTGTTTTTT. This translates into CASSQLSVRRNEKLFF.

V usage is TRBV2 and J usage is TRBJ1-1; D unresolved. Germline CDR1 is SNHLY and CDR2 is FYNNEI. The CDR3 length is 13 residues. V lost 2 bases, J lost 0 bases, and 4 bases lay in between. CDR3 sequence reads: CASSERVNTEAFF. Here the CDR3 DNA reads TGTGCCAGCAGTGAACGGGTGAACACTGAAGCTTTCTTT.

The V gene is TRBV6-4, the J gene TRBJ2-1; D not certain. The V gene lost 0 bases and the J gene lost 8 bases, with 8 bases spanning the gap. CDR3 length: 13 residues. CDR1 MRHNA and CDR2 SNTAGT come from the germline V gene. The CDR3 region is CASSDSPSDEQFF. The DNA of the CDR3 is TGTGCCAGCAGTGACTCTCCTAGTGATGAGCAGTTCTTC.

This sequence joins TRBV9 and TRBJ1-1; 8 positions match TRBD1. The CDR3 totals 14 residues. V dropped 4 bases and J dropped 4; count of bases not matched to a gene: 6. Germline V gives CDR1 SGDLS, CDR2 YYNGEE. The DNA of the CDR3 is TGTGCCAGCAGCCTCGGACAGGGATTCACTGAAGCTTTCTTT. This gives the protein CASSLGQGFTEAFF.

This chain connects TRBV29-1 to TRBJ1-2; 7 bases line up with TRBD1. The germline gives CDR1 SQVTM, CDR2 ANQGSEA. The V segment lost 3 bases and the J segment 8 bases; nucleotides outside the gene matches: 9. The CDR3 is 13 residues long. The CDR3 sequence: CSVEEEGARGYTF. DNA for the CDR3: TGCAGCGTTGAGGAGGAGGGGGCGCGCGGCTACACCTTC.

The chain carries TRBV7-3 and TRBJ2-1; TRBD2 matches 13 bases. The CDR3 sequence is 16 residues long. V gave up 4 bases and J gave up 9 bases; unmatched junction bases: 9. CDR1 and CDR2 from the germline V gene are SGHTA and FQGTGA. Here the CDR3 reads CASSSPLAGGPGEQFF. The CDR3 DNA is TGTGCCAGCAGCTCCCCACTAGCGGGGGGGCCGGGTGAGCAGTTCTTC.

The chain recombines TRBV7-3 with TRBJ1-1; D might be TRBD1 (6 bases). V was trimmed by 5 bases and J by 4 bases, leaving 14 bases between them. The CDR3 spans 14 residues. From germline, CDR1 is SGHTA and CDR2 FQGTGA. Here the CDR3 DNA reads TGTGCCAGCAGCCCGAAGCAGGGGCTCACTGAAGCTTTCTTT. Translated, it gives CASSPKQGLTEAFF. Combining the CDR3 with reference TRBV7-3 and TRBJ1-1 gives the whole variable domain GAGVSQTPSNKVTEKGKYVELRCDPISGHTALYWYRQSLGQGPEFLIYFQGTGAADDSGLPNDRFFAVRPEGSVSTLKIQRTERGDSAVYLCASSPKQGLTEAFFGQGTRLTVV.

The V gene is TRBV6-6, the J gene TRBJ1-5; the D is unclear. Trimming stripped 2 bases from V and 0 bases from J, with 5 bases between. The CDR3 spans 14 residues. CDR1 and CDR2 from the germline V gene are MNHNY and SVGAGI (reference sequence). CDR3 nucleotides: TGTGCCAGCAGTTACCGGGATAGCAATCAGCCCCAGCATTTT. Translated: CASSYRDSNQPQHF.

The chain carries TRBV10-3 and TRBJ2-3; 15 positions match TRBD2. Per germline, CDR1 ENHRY and CDR2 SYGVKD. This CDR3 is built from 13 residues. V shed 2 bases, J shed 15 bases, and the junction held 3 bases outside the gene matches. The CDR3 is CAISEGLAGGRYF. In DNA form, the CDR3 reads TGTGCCATCAGTGAGGGACTAGCGGGGGGGCGTTATTTT.